This paragraph reports one T cell receptor beta chain. TCRdb keeps only in-frame clones here, not all; method: immunoSEQ multiplex PCR. The table lists approximately 41,000 clones, approximately 80% of them singletons. The record originates from a study of PD-L1 blockade in urothelial cancer. Time point denoted: pretreatment peripheral blood. The CDR3 has 15 amino acids. Germline assignment: CDR1 LGHNT and CDR2 FRNRAP. V lost 4 bases, J lost 4 bases, and 5 bases stayed unmatched. The genes are TRBV12-5 and TRBJ2-3; TRBD2 matches 10 bases. The sequenced sample was PBMCs, obtained around atezolizumab (anti-PD-L1) treatment. The TCR originated in a man of 80 years or more with urothelial cancer. CDR3 bases: TGTGCTAGTGGTTCCGGGACTAGCGTAGCAGATACGCAGTATTTT. This translates into CASGSGTSVADTQYF. Full variable domain (remainder filled in from reference TRBV12-5 and TRBJ2-3): DARVTQTPRHKVTEMGQEVTMRCQPILGHNTVFWYRQTMMQGLELLAYFRNRAPLDDSGMPKDRFSAEMPDATLATLKIQPSEPRDSAVYFCASGSGTSVADTQYFGPGTRLTVL.